Described below is a single TCR beta chain sequence and its context. This table comes from immunoSEQ multiplex PCR, and its TCRdb copy is limited to in-frame clones, with some not included. The top ten clones hold 9% to 12% of a sample with fewer than 400,000 clones, about 74% of them seen once. The source of the sample is a study of shared clonotypes between healthy human individuals. The germline V gene has CDR1 LNHDA and CDR2 SQIVND (reference sequence). V was clipped by 5 bases and J by 8 bases, with 13 bases between them. This CDR3 region has 13 residues. The chain has TRBV19 and TRBJ2-1, with D uncertain. Sequencing was carried out using memory CD4+ T cells sorted from blood. Subset noted: CD45RA-negative fraction. This TCR came from a man aged 25-45 years in good health. CDR3 sequence reads: CASSSRPFDEQFF. CDR3 DNA: TGTGCCAGTAGTTCCCGACCTTTCGATGAGCAGTTCTTC.